This record looks at one TCR beta chain sequence and its context. The antigen is not known. This sample stems from a study of T cell repertoires in cytomegalovirus infection. This CDR3 region has 10 residues. V was shortened by 6 bases and J by 9 bases, with 6 bases between the two germline ends. Germline V gene data show CDR1 as SNHLY and CDR2 as FYNNEI. TCRdb itself ran the reads through MiXCR, one entry per CDR3 protein. The data show about 830,000 distinct CDR3 sequences, around a third seen once. This TCR was sampled from a human donor in good health (CMV status not recorded). Some clones in this sample may be carry-over from other donors' samples. The V call is TRBV2, the J call TRBJ2-1; D is undetermined. The source material was cultured CD8+ T cells from PBMCs, sampled from culture after CMV antigen stimulation. CDR3: CASRRVEQFF. The CDR3 nucleotides read TGTGCCAGCAGACGTGTTGAGCAGTTCTTC.